Below, 10 T cell receptor beta chains from the same sample are listed, as sequenced in a study of blood T cell repertoires in COVID-19. Here immunoSEQ multiplex PCR was the method, and the copy in TCRdb shows in-frame clones only, minus some. The sample includes tens of thousands of clones, roughly 84% of them seen just once. Input material: peripheral blood. The receptors were sampled from a human donor in a cohort sampled during active COVID-19.

As for this clone: The same CDR3 can be traced to other DNA sequences in this sample. This sequence joins TRBV6-5 and TRBJ2-1, with TRBD2 matching over 16 bases. Germline loops: CDR1 MNHEY, CDR2 SVGAGI. The J segment lost 7 bases and the V segment lost 0 bases, leaving 0 bases of the junction unmatched. This CDR3 is 16 amino acids long. The CDR3: CASSYSGLAGGNEQFF. The DNA for the CDR3 is TGTGCCAGCAGTTACTCGGGACTAGCGGGGGGGAATGAGCAGTTCTTC.

The chain employs TRBV5-5 and TRBJ1-5; 7 bases align to TRBD1. The trim removed 0 bases at V and 3 bases at J, leaving 6 bases unmatched. From germline, CDR1 is SGHKS and CDR2 YYEKEE (reference sequence). The CDR3 spans 16 residues. CDR3 amino acids: CASSLGPDRFNQPQHF. CDR3 DNA: TGTGCCAGCAGCTTGGGACCGGACAGGTTCAATCAGCCCCAGCATTTT.

The rearrangement uses TRBV27 and TRBJ2-5, with 12 nucleotides matching TRBD1. Germline CDR1 reads MNHEY; CDR2 reads SMNVEV (reference sequence). The CDR3 is made up of 15 amino acids. Trimming removed 6 bases from V and 5 bases from J; junction bases left unmatched: 7. The CDR3 DNA is TGTGCCAGCAGCCGGGACAGGGGGCGCATCGAGACCCAGTACTTC. It encodes CASSRDRGRIETQYF.

The gene calls are TRBV19 and TRBJ1-1; the D gene is possibly TRBD1 (5 bases). Germline CDR1 LNHDA, CDR2 SQIVND (reference sequence). V lost 3 bases to trimming and J lost 6 bases, with 17 bases between them. The CDR3 has 15 residues. For the CDR3, the DNA is TGTGCCAGTAGTATGATACAGGAACAAGGGCCTGAAGCTTTCTTT. It specifies CASSMIQEQGPEAFF.

The chain recombines TRBV18 with TRBJ2-7; the D is unclear. CDR3 length equals 17 residues. The ends were cut back, 3 bases at V and 7 bases at J, with 25 bases in the middle. In germline, CDR1 is KGHSH, CDR2 LQKENI. The CDR3, as DNA: TGTGCCAGCTCACCCTCACCCATGAGTGGGTTCGGCGGAGAGCAGTACTTC. Its translation: CASSPSPMSGFGGEQYF. The complete variable domain, with remaining parts taken from reference TRBV18 and TRBJ2-7, reads NAGVMQNPRHLVRRRGQEARLRCSPMKGHSHVYWYRQLPEEGLKFMVYLQKENIIDESGMPKERFSAEFPKEGPSILRIQQVVRGDSAAYFCASSPSPMSGFGGEQYFGPGTRLTVT.

The rearrangement uses TRBV6-5 and TRBJ2-1; 12 nucleotides agree with TRBD2. The CDR3 is 14 amino acids. The germline V gene encodes CDR1 MNHEY and CDR2 SVGAGI. Unmatched junction bases numbered 7, after V lost 7 bases and J lost 9 bases. The CDR3 DNA follows: TGTGCCAGCACCCGAGGACTAGCGGGAAGTGAGCAGTTCTTC. It yields the protein CASTRGLAGSEQFF.

The chain links TRBV6-2 or TRBV6-3 to TRBJ1-3; no clear D gene. Germline values: CDR1 MNHEY, CDR2 SVGEGT. The V and J ends lost 5 bases and 3 bases respectively, with 5 bases between them. The length of the CDR3 is 12 residues. This CDR3 reads CASSRDGNTIYF. CDR3 DNA: TGTGCCAGCAGTCGGGATGGAAACACCATATATTTT.

The J gene is TRBJ1-2, the V gene TRBV5-4; 9 bases match TRBD1. The CDR3 runs to 15 residues. V shed 2 bases and J 3 bases; nucleotides not matched to a gene: 5. Germline assignment: CDR1 SGHNT and CDR2 YYREEE (reference sequence). As DNA, the CDR3 is TGTGCCAGCAGCTTTTTGGACAGGGGTGACTATGGCTACACCTTC. Translating gives CASSFLDRGDYGYTF.

This clone was seen a handful of times. The rearrangement joins TRBV28 to TRBJ2-3; 7 positions match TRBD2. CDR3 length equals 16 residues. With V trimmed by 3 bases and J by 5 bases, 11 bases remained unmatched. Germline CDR1 is MDHEN and CDR2 is SYDVKM. In nucleotides, the CDR3 is TGTGCCAGCAGTTTGCCTAGCGGAGAAGGAGGAGATACGCAGTATTTT. As protein: CASSLPSGEGGDTQYF.

V and J are TRBV19 and TRBJ2-3; D might be TRBD2 (5 bases). Germline V gives CDR1 LNHDA, CDR2 SQIVND (reference sequence). This CDR3 comprises 13 residues. Trimming left V 7 bases short and J 0 bases short, with 8 bases between. The CDR3 reads CASNGGSTDTQYF. The CDR3 DNA is TGTGCCAGTAACGGCGGGAGCACAGATACGCAGTATTTT.